A single TCR beta chain is shown here with its context. What it recognizes is unknown. The data were obtained in a study of CD8 T cells in ankylosing spondylitis. In TCRdb, the 5' RACE reads were re-called with MiXCR into one record per CDR3 protein. The sample records 200,000 to 300,000 distinct CDR3 sequences, around 9.1% being singletons. General observations from the study: Reportedly, significant enrichment of disease-linked clones occurred in matched ankylosing spondylitis synovial fluid.

V lost 8 bases to trimming and J lost 0 bases; unmatched junction nucleotides: 6. The CDR3 has 15 amino acids. Sequenced: blood, either unsorted or a sorted T cell fraction (not recorded which). This clonotype was obtained from a male donor with ankylosing spondylitis or in good health (not recorded which). The rearrangement links TRBV23-1 to TRBJ2-2, with 7 bases identical to TRBD1. TRBV23-1 is an ORF; its function is uncertain. The CDR3 sequence: CASRFGTANTGELFF. In DNA form, the CDR3 reads TGCGCCAGCCGGTTTGGGACAGCGAACACCGGGGAGCTGTTTTTT.